The sequence of this T cell receptor beta chain was determined in a study of CD8 T cells in ankylosing spondylitis. Study outcomes and limitations: A TCR beta motif made of fewer than ten highly homologous variants seemed typical of ankylosing spondylitis blood. Disease-linked clones reportedly showed significant enrichment in matched ankylosing spondylitis synovial fluid. Some motif variants had been reported before (in reactive arthritis synovial fluid and blood).

With 5 bases removed from V and 8 bases from J, the gap between germline ends came to 16 bases. CDR3 length: 14 amino acids. Germline CDR1 and CDR2: SGHNT and YENEEA. The sample holds one count of this clonotype. What it binds is not known. Library preparation for TCR beta used quantitative 5'-RACE with molecular barcodes. Using its own MiXCR run on the 5' RACE reads, TCRdb lists one record per CDR3 protein. The table lists about 88,000 distinct CDR3 sequences, under 30% of them singletons, with around 56% in the top ten. The chain joins TRBV11-3 to TRBJ2-4, with D perhaps matching TRBD2 (6 bases). The receptor comes from a male donor with ankylosing spondylitis or in good health (not recorded which). The sample taken for sequencing was blood, either unsorted or a sorted T cell fraction (not recorded which). The CDR3 DNA reads as TGTGCCAGCAGCCCCCACGGGGGAGTAGACATTCAGTACTTC. It codes for CASSPHGGVDIQYF.